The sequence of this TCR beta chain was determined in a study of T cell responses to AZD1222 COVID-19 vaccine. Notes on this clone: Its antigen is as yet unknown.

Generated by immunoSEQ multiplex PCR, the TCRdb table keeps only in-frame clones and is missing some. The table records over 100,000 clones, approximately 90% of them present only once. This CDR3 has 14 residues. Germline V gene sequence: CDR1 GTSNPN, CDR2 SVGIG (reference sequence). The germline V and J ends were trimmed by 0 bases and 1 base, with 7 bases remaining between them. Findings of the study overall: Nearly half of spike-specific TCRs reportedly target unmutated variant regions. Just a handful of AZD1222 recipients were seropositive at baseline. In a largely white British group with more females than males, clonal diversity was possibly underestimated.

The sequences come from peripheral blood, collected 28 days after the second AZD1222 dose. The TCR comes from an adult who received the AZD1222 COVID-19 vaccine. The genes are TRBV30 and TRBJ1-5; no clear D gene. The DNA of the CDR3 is TGTGCCTGGAGTGTACCCCGCAGCAATCAGCCCCAGCATTTT. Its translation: CAWSVPRSNQPQHF. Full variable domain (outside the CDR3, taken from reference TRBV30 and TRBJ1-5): SQTIHQWPATLVQPVGSPLSLECTVEGTSNPNLYWYRQAAGRGLQLLFYSVGIGQISSEVPQNLSASRPQDRQFILSSKKLLLSDSGFYLCAWSVPRSNQPQHFGDGTRLSIL.